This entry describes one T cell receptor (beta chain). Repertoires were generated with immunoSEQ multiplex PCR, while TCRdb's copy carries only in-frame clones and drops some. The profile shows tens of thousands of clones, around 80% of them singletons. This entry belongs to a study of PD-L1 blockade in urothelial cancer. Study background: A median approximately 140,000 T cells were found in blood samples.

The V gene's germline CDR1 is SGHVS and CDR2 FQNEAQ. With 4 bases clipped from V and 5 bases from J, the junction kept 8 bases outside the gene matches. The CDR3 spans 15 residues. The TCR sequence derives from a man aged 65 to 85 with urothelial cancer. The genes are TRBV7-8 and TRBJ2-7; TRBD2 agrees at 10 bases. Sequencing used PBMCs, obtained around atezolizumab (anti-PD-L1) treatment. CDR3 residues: CASSSRRLAGHEQYF. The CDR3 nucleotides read TGTGCCAGCAGCTCAAGGAGACTAGCGGGTCACGAGCAGTACTTC.